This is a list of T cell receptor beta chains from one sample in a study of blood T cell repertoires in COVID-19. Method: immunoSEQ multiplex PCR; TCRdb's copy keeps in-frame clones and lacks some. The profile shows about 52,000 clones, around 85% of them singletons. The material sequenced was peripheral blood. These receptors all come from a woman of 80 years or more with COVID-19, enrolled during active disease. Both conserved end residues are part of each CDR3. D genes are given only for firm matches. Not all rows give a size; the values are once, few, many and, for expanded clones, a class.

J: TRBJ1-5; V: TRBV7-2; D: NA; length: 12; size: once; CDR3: CASSFNSGPQHF; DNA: TGTGCCAGCAGCTTCAATTCCGGGCCCCAGCATTTT
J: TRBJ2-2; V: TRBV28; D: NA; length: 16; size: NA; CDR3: CASTSDSGQNTGELFF; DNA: TGTGCCAGCACTTCGGACTCGGGACAAAACACCGGGGAGCTGTTTTTT
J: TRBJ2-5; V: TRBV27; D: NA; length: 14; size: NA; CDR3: CASSFSFSQETQYF; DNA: TGTGCCAGCAGTTTCTCCTTCAGCCAAGAGACCCAGTACTTC
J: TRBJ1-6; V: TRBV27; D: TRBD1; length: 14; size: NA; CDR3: CASSFYRGHSPLHF; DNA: TGTGCCAGCAGTTTCTACAGGGGGCATTCACCCCTCCACTTT
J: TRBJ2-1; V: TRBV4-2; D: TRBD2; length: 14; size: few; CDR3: CASSLAGDIDEQFF; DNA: TGTGCCAGCAGCCTAGCGGGAGATATCGATGAGCAGTTCTTC
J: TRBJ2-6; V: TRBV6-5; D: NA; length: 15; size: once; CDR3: CASTGTRSGANVLTF; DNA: TGTGCCAGCACAGGTACCCGCTCTGGGGCCAACGTCCTGACTTTC
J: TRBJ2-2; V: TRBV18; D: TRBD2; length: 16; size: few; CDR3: CASSPQPGGWTGELFF; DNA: TGTGCCAGCTCACCACAACCGGGAGGTTGGACCGGGGAGCTGTTTTTT
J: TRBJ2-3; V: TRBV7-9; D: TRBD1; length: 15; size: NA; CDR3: CASSLLQGMADTQYF; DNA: TGTGCCAGCAGCCTACTACAGGGGATGGCAGATACGCAGTATTTT
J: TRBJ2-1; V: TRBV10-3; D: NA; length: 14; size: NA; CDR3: CAIGAGPLDNEQFF; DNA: TGTGCCATAGGGGCAGGCCCTTTGGACAATGAGCAGTTCTTC
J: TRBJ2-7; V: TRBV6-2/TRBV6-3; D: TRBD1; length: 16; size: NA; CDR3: CASSLQGQALSYEQYF; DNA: TGTGCCAGCAGTCTCCAAGGACAGGCCCTCTCCTACGAGCAGTACTTC
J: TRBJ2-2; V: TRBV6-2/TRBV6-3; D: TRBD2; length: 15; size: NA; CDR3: CASSYSSGKTGELFF; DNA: TGTGCCAGCAGTTATTCTAGCGGGAAGACCGGGGAGCTGTTTTTT
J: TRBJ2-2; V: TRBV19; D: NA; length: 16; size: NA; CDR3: CASTRAGGTYTGELFF; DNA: TGTGCCAGTACAAGGGCTGGCGGGACTTACACCGGGGAGCTGTTTTTT
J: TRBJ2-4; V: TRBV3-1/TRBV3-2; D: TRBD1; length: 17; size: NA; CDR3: CASSQNPTGGIKNIQYF; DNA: TGTGCCAGCAGCCAAAATCCCACAGGGGGTATCAAAAACATTCAGTACTTC
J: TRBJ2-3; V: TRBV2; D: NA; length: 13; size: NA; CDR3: CASSDAPTDTQYF; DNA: TGTGCCAGCAGTGATGCCCCGACTGATACGCAGTATTTT
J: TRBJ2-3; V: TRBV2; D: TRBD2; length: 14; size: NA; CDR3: CASSVREGTDTQYF; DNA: TGTGCCAGCAGCGTGCGGGAGGGCACAGATACGCAGTATTTT
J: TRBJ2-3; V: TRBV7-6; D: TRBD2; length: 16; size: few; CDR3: CASSSVALAGGNTQYF; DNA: TGTGCCAGCAGCTCAGTAGCACTAGCGGGAGGAAATACGCAGTATTTT
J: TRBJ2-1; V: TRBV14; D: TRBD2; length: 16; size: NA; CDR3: CASSQRRTSGNNEQFF; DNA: TGTGCCAGCAGCCAACGGAGGACTAGCGGGAACAATGAGCAGTTCTTC
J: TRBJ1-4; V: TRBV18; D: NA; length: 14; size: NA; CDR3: CASSSNGGDEKLFF; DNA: TGTGCCAGCTCATCAAACGGCGGGGATGAAAAACTGTTTTTT
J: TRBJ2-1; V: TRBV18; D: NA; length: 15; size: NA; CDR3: CASSPEGASYNEQFF; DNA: TGTGCCAGCTCACCAGAGGGAGCTTCCTACAATGAGCAGTTCTTC
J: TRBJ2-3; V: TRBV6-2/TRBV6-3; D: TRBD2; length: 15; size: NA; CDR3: CASSYYSGRTDTQYF; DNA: TGTGCCAGCAGTTATTATAGCGGGAGAACAGATACGCAGTATTTT
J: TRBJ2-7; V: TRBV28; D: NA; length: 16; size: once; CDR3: CASSFYLGTLTYEQYF; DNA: TGTGCCAGCAGTTTCTACCTCGGGACACTCACCTACGAGCAGTACTTC
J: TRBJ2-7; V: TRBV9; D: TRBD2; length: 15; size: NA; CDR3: CASSVEVAGSYEQYF; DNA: TGTGCCAGCAGCGTAGAGGTAGCGGGAAGCTACGAGCAGTACTTC
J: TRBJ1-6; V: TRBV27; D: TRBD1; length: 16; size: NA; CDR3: CASSLTSAGGNSPLHF; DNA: TGTGCCAGCAGTTTAACTTCTGCAGGGGGTAATTCACCCCTCCACTTT
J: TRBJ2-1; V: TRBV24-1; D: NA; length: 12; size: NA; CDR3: CATSDFLGEQFF; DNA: TGTGCCACCAGTGATTTCCTCGGTGAGCAGTTCTTC
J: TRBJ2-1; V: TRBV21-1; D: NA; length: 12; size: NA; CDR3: CASSKGGREQFF; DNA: TGTGCCAGCAGCAAAGGGGGCAGGGAGCAGTTCTTC
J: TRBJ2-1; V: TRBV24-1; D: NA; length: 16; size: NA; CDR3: CATSDLPRSSYNEQFF; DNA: TGTGCCACCAGTGATTTGCCTAGGAGCTCCTACAATGAGCAGTTCTTC
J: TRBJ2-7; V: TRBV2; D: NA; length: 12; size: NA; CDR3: CASRGTSYEQYF; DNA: TGTGCCAGCAGGGGGACAAGCTACGAGCAGTACTTC
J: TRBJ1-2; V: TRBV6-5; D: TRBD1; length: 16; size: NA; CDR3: CASSSPSRGANYGYTF; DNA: TGTGCCAGCAGTTCCCCATCCAGGGGGGCTAACTATGGCTACACCTTC
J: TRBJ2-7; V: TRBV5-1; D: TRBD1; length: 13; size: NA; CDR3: CASSLGQGLEQYF; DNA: TGCGCCAGCAGCTTGGGACAGGGCCTCGAGCAGTACTTC
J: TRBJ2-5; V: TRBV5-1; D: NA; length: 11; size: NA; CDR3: CASSFAETQYF; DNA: TGCGCCAGCAGCTTCGCGGAGACCCAGTACTTC
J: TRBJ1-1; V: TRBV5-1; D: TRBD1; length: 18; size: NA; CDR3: CASSLDGQGGFVDTEAFF; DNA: TGCGCCAGCAGCTTGGATGGACAGGGTGGTTTCGTCGACACTGAAGCTTTCTTT
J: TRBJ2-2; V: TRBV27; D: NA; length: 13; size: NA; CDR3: CASSSLNTGELFF; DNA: TGTGCCAGCAGTTCGTTGAACACCGGGGAGCTGTTTTTT
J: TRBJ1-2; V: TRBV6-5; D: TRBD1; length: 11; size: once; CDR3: CASSAGTGDTF; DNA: TGTGCCAGCAGCGCCGGGACAGGGGACACCTTC
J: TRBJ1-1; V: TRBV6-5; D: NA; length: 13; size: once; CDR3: CASRPPVGTEAFF; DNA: TGTGCCAGCAGGCCTCCGGTCGGGACTGAAGCTTTCTTT
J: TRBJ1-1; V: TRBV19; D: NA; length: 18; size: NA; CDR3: CASSLKGGFFVMNTEAFF; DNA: TGTGCCAGTAGTCTTAAAGGGGGATTTTTCGTAATGAACACTGAAGCTTTCTTT
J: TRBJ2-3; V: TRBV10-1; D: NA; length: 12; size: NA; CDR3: CASSGPRGTQYF; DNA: TGCGCCAGCAGTGGGCCCAGAGGAACGCAGTATTTT
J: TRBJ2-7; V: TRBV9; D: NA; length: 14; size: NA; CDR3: CASSVDPLSYEQYF; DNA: TGTGCCAGCAGCGTAGATCCCCTCTCCTACGAGCAGTACTTC
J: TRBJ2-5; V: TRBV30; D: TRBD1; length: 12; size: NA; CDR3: CAWSPRGETQYF; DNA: TGTGCCTGGAGTCCCAGGGGGGAGACCCAGTACTTC
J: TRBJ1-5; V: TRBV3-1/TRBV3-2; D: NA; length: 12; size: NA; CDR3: CASSRGQRPQHF; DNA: TGTGCCAGCAGCCGAGGCCAGCGGCCCCAGCATTTT
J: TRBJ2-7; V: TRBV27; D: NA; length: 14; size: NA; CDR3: CASSFAGLSYEQYF; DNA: TGTGCCAGCAGTTTTGCGGGCTTATCCTACGAGCAGTACTTC
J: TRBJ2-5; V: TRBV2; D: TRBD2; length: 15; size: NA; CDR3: CASNDSGEGRETQYF; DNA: TGTGCCAGCAATGACTCGGGGGAGGGCCGAGAGACCCAGTACTTC
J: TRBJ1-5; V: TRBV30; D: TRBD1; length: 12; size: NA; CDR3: CAWSVQGGSQHF; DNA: TGTGCCTGGAGTGTACAGGGGGGGTCCCAGCATTTT
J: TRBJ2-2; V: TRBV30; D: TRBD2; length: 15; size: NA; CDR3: CAWNSLAGAVGELFF; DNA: TGTGCCTGGAACTCACTAGCGGGAGCTGTCGGGGAGCTGTTTTTT
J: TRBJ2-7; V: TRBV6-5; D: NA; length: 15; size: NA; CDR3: CASSYWSGDYYEQYF; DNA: TGTGCCAGCAGTTACTGGTCGGGAGACTACTACGAGCAGTACTTC
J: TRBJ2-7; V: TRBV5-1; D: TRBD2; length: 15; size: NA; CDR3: CASSLAAGATYEQYF; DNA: TGCGCCAGCAGCTTGGCGGCGGGAGCTACCTACGAGCAGTACTTC
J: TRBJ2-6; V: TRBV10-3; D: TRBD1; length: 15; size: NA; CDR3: CALGQGFSGANVLTF; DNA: TGTGCCCTGGGACAGGGTTTTTCAGGGGCCAACGTCCTGACTTTC
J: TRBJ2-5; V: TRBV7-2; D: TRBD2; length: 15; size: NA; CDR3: CASSSLSGRRETQYF; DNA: TGTGCCAGCAGCTCCCTTAGCGGGAGGAGAGAGACCCAGTACTTC